This T cell receptor beta chain emerged from a study of cytomegalovirus exposure and HLA in healthy donors. General study findings and limits: The sole available immune exposure information was CMV serostatus. TCR beta sequences reportedly predicted the HLA-A and HLA-B alleles of most subjects accurately.

Primers: 60 Vbeta forward and 13 Jbeta reverse. In the source study's methods: An analysis that came later counted tens of millions of unique TCR beta chains, around 12 million shared. Clones were read by immunoSEQ multiplex PCR, and TCRdb kept only the in-frame ones, dropping some. V, J and clone size are taken as reported in that table, and D and trimming were inferred from the DNA itself. Among some 130,000 clones listed, 85% to 90% were seen once. As for this clone: Its antigen is as yet unknown.

Germline V lookup: CDR1 SGHRS, CDR2 YFSETQ. The V end was cut by 2 bases, the J end by 2 bases, with 9 bases between. The CDR3 is made up of 14 amino acids. This chain connects TRBV5-1 to TRBJ2-3; maybe TRBD2 (5 bases). The sequenced sample was PBMCs. The sequence was obtained from a woman under 40 in good health and CMV-seropositive. The CDR3 DNA reads TGCGCCAGCAGCTTATCCGGGATCACAGATACGCAGTATTTT. It codes for CASSLSGITDTQYF.